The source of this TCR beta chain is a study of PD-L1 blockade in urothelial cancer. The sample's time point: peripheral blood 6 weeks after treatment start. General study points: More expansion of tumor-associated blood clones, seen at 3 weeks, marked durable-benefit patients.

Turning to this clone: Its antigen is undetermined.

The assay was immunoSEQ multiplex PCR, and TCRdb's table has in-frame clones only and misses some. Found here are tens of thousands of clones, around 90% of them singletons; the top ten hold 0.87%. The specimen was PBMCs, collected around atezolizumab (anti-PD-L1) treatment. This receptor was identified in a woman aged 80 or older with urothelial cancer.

CDR3 nucleotide sequence: TGTGCCAGCTCAACGGGGACAGGGACTATTGGAAACACCATATATTTT. This sequence encodes CASSTGTGTIGNTIYF. The chain has TRBV18 and TRBJ1-3; the match to TRBD1 covers 9 bases. The CDR3 extends over 16 amino acids. Looked up from germline, CDR1 is KGHSH and CDR2 is LQKENI. With 5 bases clipped from V and 3 bases from J, the junction kept 8 bases outside the gene matches. The full variable domain, completed using reference TRBV18 and TRBJ1-3, is NAGVMQNPRHLVRRRGQEARLRCSPMKGHSHVYWYRQLPEEGLKFMVYLQKENIIDESGMPKERFSAEFPKEGPSILRIQQVVRGDSAAYFCASSTGTGTIGNTIYFGEGSWLTVV.